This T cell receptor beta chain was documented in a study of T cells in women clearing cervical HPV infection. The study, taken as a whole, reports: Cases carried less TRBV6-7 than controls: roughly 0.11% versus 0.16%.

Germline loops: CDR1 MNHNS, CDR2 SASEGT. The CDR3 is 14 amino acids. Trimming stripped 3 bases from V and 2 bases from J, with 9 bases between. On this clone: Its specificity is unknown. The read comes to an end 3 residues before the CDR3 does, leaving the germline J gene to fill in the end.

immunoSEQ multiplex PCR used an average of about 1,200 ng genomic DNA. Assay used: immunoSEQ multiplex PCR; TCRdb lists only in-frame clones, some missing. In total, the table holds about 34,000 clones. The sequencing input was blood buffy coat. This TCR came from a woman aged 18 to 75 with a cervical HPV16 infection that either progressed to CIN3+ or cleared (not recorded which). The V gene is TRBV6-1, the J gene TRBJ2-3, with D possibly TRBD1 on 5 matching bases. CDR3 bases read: TGTGCCAGCAGTGAGGGGCCGCTCACAGATACG. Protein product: CASSEGPLTDT. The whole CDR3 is CASSEGPLTDTQYF.